This T cell receptor (beta chain) originates from a study of T-cell reconstitution after alpha-beta-depleted transplantation in children (dated by TCRdb to 2016 to 2017). For context, the study as a whole: The study quantitatively tracked T-cell immune reconstitution after TCRalphabeta/CD19-depleted allogeneic hematopoietic cell transplantation in children using TCR repertoire profiling.

This clonotype turned up a few times. This clone's antigen is unknown. Base quality data are lacking; no much larger clone is found one base away. Study-level results and caveats: Over subsequent months, a decline in hyperexpanded clone frequencies was noted, and after one year, T-cell counts and TCRbeta diversity were mostly ascribed to newly produced T cells. The high TCRbeta diversity at day 60 in some patients was ascribed to recipient T cells and intrathymic progenitors that had survived conditioning. The apparently early alphabetaT-cell count recovery about two months after transplant was reportedly dependent on only several hundred rapidly expanded clones derived from non-depleted graft cells.

Via the germline V gene, CDR1 is LGHNA and CDR2 YNFKEQ. Germline trimming amounts to 5 bases on V and 3 bases on J, with 11 as the count of junction bases outside the gene matches. The CDR3 has 17 amino acids, counting the end cysteine and phenylalanine. The CDR3 DNA has 51 bases and is translated from base 1. Library creation used PCR. Instrument used: Illumina HiSeq 2500. TCR library preparation used molecular barcoding, with unique molecular identifiers applied to normalize quantification of the TCRbeta repertoire. The public reads were quality trimmed at Q25 with fastp and then assembled into clones with MiXCR by TCRdb, keeping productive beta chains. Records with the same CDR3 protein are collapsed into one entry carrying the most frequent genes and DNA. The sample records about 610,000 distinct CDR3 sequences, 25% to 30% of which are singletons. The ten largest clonotypes hold about a third of the sample.

The treatment or condition label for this specimen denotes: allogeneic hematopoietic cell transplantation with graft depleted of TCRalphabeta T cells and CD19 B cells. Transplant recipients were children who received TCRalphabeta/CD19-depleted allogeneic hematopoietic cell grafts. Recombination joined TRBV4-2 with TRBJ2-5; 11 junctional bases match TRBD2. The TCR sequence derives from a boy in the first two years of life with Wiskott-Aldrich syndrome, due to receive a stem cell transplant. This material consisted of PBMCs, taken before TCRalphabeta/CD19-depleted stem cell transplant. The CDR3 region has the sequence CASSCICLAGGKETQYF. The bases read TGTGCCAGCAGCTGTATTTGTCTAGCGGGAGGAAAAGAGACCCAGTACTTC.